The TCR beta chain under discussion was sequenced for a study of shared clonotypes between healthy human individuals. CD45RO+ cells and CCR7-negative CD45RA+ TemRA cells were combined as CD8 memory. The germline V and J ends were trimmed by 1 base and 9 bases, with 8 bases remaining between them. The CDR3 contains 12 residues. The germline CDR1 and CDR2 sequences are SGDLS and YYNGEE. Clones were read by immunoSEQ multiplex PCR, and TCRdb kept only the in-frame ones, dropping some. The sample yields 600,000 to 750,000 clones, about nine tenths seen once. The receptor was isolated from a man aged 18 to 29 in good health. Some clones in this sample may be carry-over from other donors' samples. The genes are TRBV9 and TRBJ2-1, with D unclear. Material for sequencing was memory CD8+ T cells from PBMCs. Subset: CD45RO+ cells pooled with CCR7-negative TemRA cells. The CDR3 DNA follows: TGTGCCAGCAGCGTACCCAATAGTGAGCAGTTCTTC. Amino acid sequence: CASSVPNSEQFF.